The 21 T cell receptor beta chains presented below share a single source sample, sequenced in a study of blood T cells in healthy people across ages. Combining a sample-barcoded 5' primer with a J-beta primer mix, a second PCR ran for 7 to 11 cycles. One entry per CDR3 protein results from TCRdb running MiXCR on the 5' RACE reads. The table has approximately 790,000 distinct CDR3 sequences, 62% seen once. The specimen was blood. Receptors originate from a man between 25 and 39 years old in good health.

The sample holds a few counts of this clonotype. The chain is built from TRBV20-1 and TRBJ2-3, with D maybe TRBD2 (7 bases). CDR1 is DFQATT, CDR2 SNEGSKA, per germline (reference sequence). V lost 5 bases to trimming and J lost 3 bases, with 18 bases between them. CDR3 length: 15 residues. The CDR3 DNA reads TGCAGTGCTCGCCCGAGGGGGGGTGGAACAGATACGCAGTATTTT. It is translated as CSARPRGGGTDTQYF.

The CDR3 coding sequence is TGTGCCAGCAGTTCCGGACGGTTTGTTGGGGCCCAGTACTTC. Its translation is CASSSGRFVGAQYF. The genes are TRBV28 and TRBJ2-5; D is ambiguous. V was cut by 4 bases and J by 9 bases, with 18 bases left in between. This CDR3 has 14 residues. Germline CDR1 reads MDHEN; CDR2 reads SYDVKM.

The chain recombines TRBV15 with TRBJ2-7; weak D call: TRBD2 (5 bases). Trimming took off 0 bases at V and 2 bases at J, with 11 bases between the two ends. Germline CDR1 reads LNHNV; CDR2 reads YYDKDF (reference sequence). The CDR3 runs 15 residues. CDR3 in amino acids: CATSRDRLTTYEQYF. As DNA, the CDR3 is TGTGCCACCAGCAGAGATAGACTGACTACCTACGAGCAGTACTTC.

The rearrangement uses TRBV12-3 or TRBV12-4 and TRBJ2-7, with D possibly TRBD1 on 6 matching bases. V was clipped by 2 bases and J by 5 bases, with 10 bases between them. The CDR3 consists of 13 residues. This chain's CDR3 is CASSLTGNHEQYF. The CDR3 DNA sequence: TGTGCCAGCAGTTTAACAGGGAATCACGAGCAGTACTTC.

The genes are TRBV4-3 and TRBJ2-4; the D gene is possibly TRBD2 (6 bases). The germline CDR1 and CDR2 sequences are LGHNA and YSLEER. With 0 bases removed from V and 0 bases from J, the gap between germline ends came to 12 bases. The CDR3 extends over 17 amino acids. The CDR3 DNA reads as TGCGCCAGCAGCCAAGAGCCGGGAGTGACAGCCAAAAACATTCAGTACTTC. It translates to CASSQEPGVTAKNIQYF.

This clonotype was observed a few times. V is TRBV10-3 and J is TRBJ1-2; D may be TRBD1 (5 bases). This CDR3 has 13 residues. Germline V gives CDR1 ENHRY, CDR2 SYGVKD. Trimming shortened V by 3 bases and J by 4 bases, and 9 bases separated the two germline ends. The CDR3 here is CAISDGGFYGYTF. CDR3 nucleotides: TGTGCCATCAGTGACGGGGGGTTCTATGGCTACACCTTC.

This clonotype was observed at least ten times. The rearrangement joins TRBV12-3 or TRBV12-4 to TRBJ1-2, with D possibly being TRBD1 (6 bases). Trimming cost V 6 bases and J 7 bases, with 18 bases left between them. The CDR3 is made up of 14 amino acids. The CDR3 DNA reads TGTGCCAGCAGCCCCTTAGGGGGGCGACGTGGCTACACCTTC. Its protein product is CASSPLGGRRGYTF.

The table lists this clonotype with a few counts. The V gene is TRBV13, the J gene TRBJ1-2; D ambiguous. Trimming shortened V by 5 bases and J by 2 bases, and 12 bases separated the two germline ends. The CDR3 runs to 14 residues. Germline-derived CDR1 and CDR2 are PRHDT and FYEKMQ (reference sequence). CDR3 amino acids: CASSPRVANYGYTF. The CDR3 DNA reads as TGTGCCAGCAGCCCCCGGGTTGCGAACTATGGCTACACCTTC.

CDR3: CASSQRQGARAETQYF. As DNA, the CDR3 is TGTGCCAGCAGCCAAAGACAGGGGGCCCGAGCTGAGACCCAGTACTTC. V and J are TRBV5-5 and TRBJ2-5, with TRBD1 matching over 10 bases. Trimming at V came to 4 bases and at J to 5 bases, leaving 11 bases not matched to a gene. Germline V gene data show CDR1 as SGHKS and CDR2 as YYEKEE (reference sequence). The CDR3 runs to 16 residues.

Concerning this clonotype itself: At one end, the junction sequence differs from germline, possibly due to a read error. The chain uses TRBV6-6 and TRBJ2-5; 9 bases line up with TRBD1. In germline, CDR1 is MNHNY, CDR2 SVGAGI (reference sequence). The CDR3 sequence is 15 residues long. Here the CDR3 reads CASSHGTGSEEAQYF. The CDR3 DNA reads TGTGCCAGCAGTCACGGGACAGGGAGTGAAGAGGCCCAGTACTTC.

V is TRBV7-3 and J is TRBJ2-3, with D perhaps TRBD1 (6 bases). Trimming removed 5 bases at V and 4 bases at J, with 16 bases between. Germline V gene lookup returns CDR1 SGHTA and CDR2 FQGTGA. The CDR3 sequence is 15 residues long. The CDR3 here is CASSNSQGMADTQYF. As DNA, the CDR3 is TGTGCCAGCAGCAATAGTCAGGGGATGGCAGATACGCAGTATTTT.

Only a few counts were recorded for this clonotype. This rearrangement joins TRBV6-6 to TRBJ2-1, with 11 bases identical to TRBD2. CDR1 MNHNY and CDR2 SVGAGI come from the germline V gene (reference sequence). This CDR3 has 12 residues. V shed 6 bases, J shed 13 bases, and the junction held 5 bases outside the gene matches. The CDR3 is CASSTGTSGQFF. In DNA, the CDR3 is TGTGCCAGCAGCACCGGGACTAGCGGACAGTTCTTC.

This clonotype occurred a few times. The gene calls are TRBV7-9 and TRBJ2-7; D could derive from TRBD1 or TRBD2 (5 bases each). Trimming pared 6 bases from V and 7 bases from J, leaving 13 bases between. Germline lookup yields CDR1 SEHNR and CDR2 FQNEAQ (reference sequence). This CDR3 spans 12 amino acids. CDR3 region: CASRILGDEQYF. CDR3 nucleotide sequence: TGTGCCAGCAGGATCTTGGGGGATGAGCAGTACTTC.

The rearrangement uses TRBV20-1 and TRBJ2-1; the D is unclear. Germline V lookup: CDR1 DFQATT, CDR2 SNEGSKA (reference sequence). CDR3 length: 15 amino acids. The V gene lost 0 bases and the J gene lost 0 bases, with 9 bases spanning the gap. CDR3 residues: CSAREDVSSYNEQFF. Written as DNA, the CDR3 is TGCAGTGCTAGAGAGGACGTGAGCTCCTACAATGAGCAGTTCTTC.

This chain links TRBV5-8 with TRBJ2-3, with TRBD1 matching over 10 bases. The germline V gene has CDR1 SGHTS and CDR2 YDEGEE. CDR3 length: 17 residues. V was pared by 3 bases and J by 2 bases, with 9 bases of the junction left unmatched. The CDR3 reads CASSSAGTGDATDTQYF. The CDR3 bases are TGTGCCAGCAGCTCCGCCGGGACAGGGGACGCCACAGATACGCAGTATTTT.

This rearrangement joins TRBV20-1 to TRBJ1-2, with D tentatively TRBD1 (6 bases). The V end lost 6 bases, the J end lost 6 bases, and 20 bases lay between the germline ends. Germline CDR1 is DFQATT and CDR2 is SNEGSKA (reference sequence). This CDR3 comprises 14 residues. The CDR3 coding sequence is TGCAGTGCCCACCAACAGCCAGGGGAAGATGGCTACACCTTC. Translated: CSAHQQPGEDGYTF.

The gene calls are TRBV7-2 and TRBJ2-7; 8 nucleotides line up with TRBD1. The germline V gene has CDR1 SGHTA and CDR2 FQGNSA. V was pared by 4 bases and J by 5 bases, with 10 bases of the junction left unmatched. The length of the CDR3 is 15 residues. In DNA, the CDR3 is TGTGCCAGCAGCTCGTATGGACAGGGAACTAACGAGCAGTACTTC. Encoded protein: CASSSYGQGTNEQYF.

This clonotype occurred a few times. An end of the junction differs from the germline gene, which may be a read error. The V gene is TRBV7-2, the J gene TRBJ2-4; D might be TRBD2 (5 bases). Judging by the DNA end, TRBJ2-7 fits better; the J call may be wrong. The V gene's germline CDR1 is SGHTA and CDR2 FQGNSA. This CDR3 is built from 15 residues. The CDR3 sequence is CASSLAGPGVGEQYF. The CDR3 DNA is TGTGCCAGCAGCCTAGCAGGACCCGGGGTGGGCGAGCAGTACTTC.

This sequence joins TRBV7-2 and TRBJ2-1, with D perhaps TRBD1 or TRBD2 (5 bases each). In germline, CDR1 is SGHTA, CDR2 FQGNSA. Trimming cost V 7 bases and J 3 bases, with 25 bases left between them. The CDR3 is 18 amino acids. CDR3 nucleotide sequence: TGTGCCAGCACCCCTTTGAAGGGGCGGGTTCTCTTCTACAATGAGCAGTTCTTC. Translating gives CASTPLKGRVLFYNEQFF.

This clonotype has just one count. The rearrangement uses TRBV9 and TRBJ2-3; the match to TRBD1 covers 7 bases. V lost 0 bases, J lost 3 bases, and 4 bases stayed unmatched. The CDR3 runs 15 residues. The germline CDR1 and CDR2 sequences are SGDLS and YYNGEE. The CDR3 reads CASSVEGGATDTQYF. The CDR3 nucleotides read TGTGCCAGCAGCGTAGAAGGGGGCGCGACAGATACGCAGTATTTT. Full variable domain (missing parts from reference TRBV9 and TRBJ2-3): DSGVTQTPKHLITATGQRVTLRCSPRSGDLSVYWYQQSLDQGLQFLIQYYNGEERAKGNILERFSAQQFPDLHSELNLSSLELGDSALYFCASSVEGGATDTQYFGPGTRLTVL.

This chain joins TRBV7-9 and TRBJ1-2; weak D call: TRBD1 (5 bases). Trimming pared 6 bases from V and 0 bases from J, leaving 11 bases between. The CDR3 has 14 amino acids. Germline lookup yields CDR1 SEHNR and CDR2 FQNEAQ (reference sequence). In DNA, the CDR3 is TGTGCCAGCAGTCAGGGTCAAGCTAACTATGGCTACACCTTC. Encoded protein: CASSQGQANYGYTF. Using reference TRBV7-9 and TRBJ1-2 for the parts outside the CDR3, the full variable domain is DTGVSQNPRHKITKRGQNVTFRCDPISEHNRLYWYRQTLGQGPEFLTYFQNEAQLEKSRLLSDRFSAERPKGSFSTLEIQRTEQGDSAMYLCASSQGQANYGYTFGSGTRLTVV.